Each of the 14 T cell receptor beta chains below was sequenced from the same sample in a study of OX40 agonist ivuxolimab in advanced cancers. TCRdb keeps only in-frame clones here, not all; method: immunoSEQ multiplex PCR. This sample has approximately 70,000 clones, with about 89% found just once. The source material was CD4+ or CD8+ T cells sorted from blood, sampled in a trial of the OX40 agonist ivuxolimab. These receptors originate from an adult with an advanced solid tumor such as melanoma, head and neck, liver or kidney cancer.

The gene calls are TRBV7-9 and TRBJ1-4; 7 nucleotides line up with TRBD1. The CDR3 contains 14 residues. Trimming took 11 bases from V and 5 from J; bases not matched to a gene: 11. Germline V gives CDR1 SEHNR, CDR2 FQNEAQ (reference sequence). CDR3 in DNA: TGTGCCTGCGAGGGACAGTGGACGAATGAAAAACTGTTTTTT. This translates into CACEGQWTNEKLFF.

The chain is built from TRBV10-3 and TRBJ2-7; TRBD2 matches at 8 bases. Germline CDR1 is ENHRY and CDR2 is SYGVKD. CDR3 length: 14 residues. J was trimmed by 6 bases and V by 3 bases; bases with no gene match: 7. CDR3 in DNA: TGTGCCATCAGTGAACCGGGACTAGGTTGCGAGCAGTACTTC. Amino acid sequence: CAISEPGLGCEQYF.

V gene TRBV7-9 combines with J gene TRBJ1-1, with D possibly matching TRBD1 (6 bases). V lost 1 base and J lost 4, with 13 bases in between. There are 15 residues in the CDR3. Germline assignment: CDR1 SEHNR and CDR2 FQNEAQ (reference sequence). CDR3 region: CASSLVGGKGTEAFF. CDR3 nucleotides: TGTGCCAGCAGCTTAGTAGGGGGAAAAGGCACTGAAGCTTTCTTT.

The rearrangement links TRBV7-8 to TRBJ1-2; TRBD1 aligns across 7 bases. The CDR3 runs to 15 residues. The V segment lost 3 bases and the J segment 3 bases; nucleotides outside the gene matches: 7. The germline V gene encodes CDR1 SGHVS and CDR2 FQNEAQ. The CDR3 sequence: CASSLGDRDYYGYTF. The CDR3 DNA reads as TGTGCCAGCAGCTTGGGAGACAGGGACTACTATGGCTACACCTTC.

V usage is TRBV4-1 and J usage is TRBJ2-1, with 10 bases fitting TRBD2. The ends lost 3 bases at V and 8 bases at J; junction bases unmatched: 7. The CDR3 contains 15 residues. Germline V gives CDR1 MGHRA, CDR2 YSYEKL. CDR3 DNA sequence: TGCGCCAGCAGCCAGACTAGCGGGCTTAGCTATGAGCAGTTCTTC. Amino acids: CASSQTSGLSYEQFF.

The chain is built from TRBV6-5 and TRBJ2-3; 7 bases are shared with TRBD1. The CDR3 covers 15 residues. J lost 4 bases, V lost 6 bases, and 10 bases had no gene match. Germline CDR1 MNHEY, CDR2 SVGAGI. CDR3 residues: CASSYRTGGPDTQYF. Written as DNA, the CDR3 is TGTGCCAGCAGCTACAGGACAGGCGGCCCAGATACGCAGTATTTT.

This chain uses TRBV6-5 with TRBJ1-2; TRBD1 is a possible D gene (6 bases). Germline loops: CDR1 MNHEY, CDR2 SVGAGI. Trimming removed 8 bases from V and 8 bases from J, with 15 bases in between. CDR3 length equals 12 residues. The CDR3 here is CASRGGADGYTF. The CDR3, as DNA: TGTGCCAGCCGGGGGGGGGCGGACGGCTACACCTTC.

The chain uses TRBV7-9 and TRBJ1-5, with TRBD1 matching 8 bases. CDR1 is SEHNR and CDR2 is FQNEAQ in the germline V gene (reference sequence). V was pared by 1 base and J by 1 base, with 0 bases of the junction left unmatched. The CDR3 extends over 15 amino acids. CDR3 amino acids: CASSLGQGSNQPQHF. The CDR3 nucleotides are TGTGCCAGCAGCTTAGGACAGGGGAGCAATCAGCCCCAGCATTTT.

This clone was seen a few times. The gene calls are TRBV11-2 and TRBJ1-1; D gene uncertain. Deletions cut 7 bases from V and 0 bases from J, with 6 bases between. The CDR3 length is 12 residues. CDR1 and CDR2 from the germline V gene are SGHAT and FQNNGV. CDR3 sequence: CASNSLNTEAFF. The CDR3 DNA reads as TGTGCCAGCAACAGCCTGAACACTGAAGCTTTCTTT.

This clone was observed once. The chain has TRBV19 and TRBJ2-2, with 7 bases identical to TRBD2. Germline V gives CDR1 LNHDA, CDR2 SQIVND (reference sequence). The CDR3 has 16 residues. Unmatched junction bases numbered 10, after V lost 5 bases and J lost 4 bases. CDR3 amino acids: CASSFGGRAATGELFF. In DNA, the CDR3 is TGTGCCAGTAGTTTTGGGGGGAGGGCCGCCACCGGGGAGCTGTTTTTT.

The V call is TRBV19, the J call TRBJ2-7; D is possibly TRBD2 (6 bases). Germline lookup yields CDR1 LNHDA and CDR2 SQIVND (reference sequence). The CDR3 has 13 residues. V shed 3 bases and J shed 3 bases, with 9 bases lying between them. This CDR3 reads CASSISSDYEQYF. The CDR3 DNA is TGTGCCAGTAGTATTTCTAGCGACTACGAGCAGTACTTC.

A few counts support this clone. The rearrangement joins TRBV7-6 to TRBJ1-1; 8 bases match TRBD1. The CDR3 extends over 15 amino acids. The germline V gene has CDR1 SGHVS and CDR2 FNYEAQ. With V trimmed by 5 bases and J by 10 bases, 15 bases remained unmatched. CDR3 bases: TGTGCCAGCAGCGACAGCTCAGGGGGCGCCGGCTTAGCTTTCTTT. Its translation is CASSDSSGGAGLAFF.

The chain employs TRBV2 and TRBJ2-1; D is undetermined. The V gene lost 6 bases and the J gene lost 8 bases, with 17 bases spanning the gap. This CDR3 spans 14 amino acids. CDR1 SNHLY and CDR2 FYNNEI come from the germline V gene. CDR3 bases: TGTGCCAGCAGCGCAGAAGGGCTAGTCGATGAGCAGTTCTTC. Its protein product is CASSAEGLVDEQFF.

This clone showed up just once. This CDR3 reads CASSFGAGASYGYTF. CDR3 in DNA: TGTGCCAGCAGTTTTGGAGCAGGAGCATCCTATGGCTACACCTTC. V is TRBV6-5 and J is TRBJ1-2; D uncertain. Trimming took 4 bases from V and 4 from J, leaving 16 bases between them. The germline V gene has CDR1 MNHEY and CDR2 SVGAGI. The CDR3 covers 15 residues.